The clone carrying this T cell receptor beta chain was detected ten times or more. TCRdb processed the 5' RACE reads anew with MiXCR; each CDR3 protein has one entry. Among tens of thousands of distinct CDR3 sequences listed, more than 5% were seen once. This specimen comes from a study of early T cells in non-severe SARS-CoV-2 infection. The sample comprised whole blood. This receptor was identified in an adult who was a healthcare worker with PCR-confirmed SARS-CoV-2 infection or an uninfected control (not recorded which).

As DNA, the CDR3 is TGTGCCAGCAGTTACTCGGACAGGGGAGGGGATACGCAGTATTTT. This gives the protein CASSYSDRGGDTQYF. The rearrangement uses TRBV6-5 and TRBJ2-3; 9 bases agree with TRBD1. The CDR3 is 15 amino acids. The ends lost 0 bases at V and 6 bases at J; junction bases unmatched: 4. The germline V gene has CDR1 MNHEY and CDR2 SVGAGI.